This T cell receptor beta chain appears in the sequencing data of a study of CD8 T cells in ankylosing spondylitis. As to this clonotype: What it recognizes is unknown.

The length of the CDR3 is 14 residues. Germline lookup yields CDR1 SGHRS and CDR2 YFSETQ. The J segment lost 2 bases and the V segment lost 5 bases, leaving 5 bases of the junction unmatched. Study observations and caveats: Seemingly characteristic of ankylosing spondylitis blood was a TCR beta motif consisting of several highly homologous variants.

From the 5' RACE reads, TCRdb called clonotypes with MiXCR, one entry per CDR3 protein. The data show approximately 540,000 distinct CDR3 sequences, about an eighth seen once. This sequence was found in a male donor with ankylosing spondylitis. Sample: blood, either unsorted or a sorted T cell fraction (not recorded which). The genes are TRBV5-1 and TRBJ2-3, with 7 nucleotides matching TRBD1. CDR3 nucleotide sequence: TGCGCCAGCAGAGGCCAGGGGGTCACAGATACGCAGTATTTT. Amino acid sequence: CASRGQGVTDTQYF.